Listed below are T cell receptor beta chains from one sample, sequenced in a study of blood T cell repertoires in COVID-19. Assay used: immunoSEQ multiplex PCR; TCRdb lists only in-frame clones, some missing. Of about 140,000 clones listed, 65% to 90% are singletons. Sequencing input: peripheral blood. Receptor source: a man between 60 and 70 years old with active or convalescent COVID-19. CDR3s include the opening cysteine and the closing phenylalanine or tryptophan. Each record gives: D gene, V gene, J gene, clone size, CDR3 DNA, CDR3 protein. A D gene is named only where the DNA matches it firmly. Not all rows give a size; the values are once, few, many and, for expanded clones, a class.

TRBD1	TRBV10-1	TRBJ2-7	-	TGCGCCAGCAGTCCCGGGACAGGGGGTAGCGAGCAGTACTTC	CASSPGTGGSEQYF
TRBD1	TRBV10-2	TRBJ1-6	-	TGCGCCAGCCGGGACAGCTTTAATTCACCCCTCCACTTT	CASRDSFNSPLHF
TRBD1	TRBV27	TRBJ1-2	once	TGTGCCAGCAGTTTGAGGGGGCCGCCCTTCTATGGCTACACCTTC	CASSLRGPPFYGYTF
-	TRBV6-5	TRBJ2-5	-	TGTGCCAGCAGCAGCTTAATACAGGGAACAGAGACCCAGTACTTC	CASSSLIQGTETQYF
-	TRBV13	TRBJ2-5	-	TGTGCCAGCAGCTCTCAGGGGAAAGAGACCCAGTACTTC	CASSSQGKETQYF
-	TRBV30	TRBJ1-2	-	TGTGCCTGGAGTGCCGGACTGATCTATGGCTACACCTTC	CAWSAGLIYGYTF
TRBD1	TRBV7-2	TRBJ2-5	-	TGTGCCAGCAGCTTAGACAGGGGTGGGGAGACCCAGTACTTC	CASSLDRGGETQYF
TRBD1	TRBV29-1	TRBJ2-5	-	TGCAGCGTCGCTGGACAGGGGGGAGGAGAGACCCAGTACTTC	CSVAGQGGGETQYF
-	TRBV5-4	TRBJ2-1	-	TGTGCCAGCAGCTCGGGGGTGAATGAGCAGTTCTTC	CASSSGVNEQFF
-	TRBV30	TRBJ1-2	-	TGTGCCTGGAGTCTGCGGGGGGGCGGCTACACCTTC	CAWSLRGGGYTF
TRBD2	TRBV5-6	TRBJ2-3	-	TGTGCCAGCGGTAGACGGAGAGCGGGAGGTGGGGCAGATACGCAGTATTTT	CASGRRRAGGGADTQYF